This is a list of T cell receptor beta chains from one sample in a study of blood T cells in healthy people across ages. TCRdb reprocessed the 5' RACE reads with MiXCR, giving one entry per CDR3 protein. The table has 350,000 to 450,000 distinct CDR3 sequences, approximately 47% seen once. Sequenced input: blood. These receptors originate from a man aged 55 to 70 in good health. Each CDR3 is given with its conserved first and last residue. Each record gives: D gene, V gene, CDR3 protein. D genes are given only for firm matches.

TRBD1,TRBV6-5,CASGQGAKTQYF
TRBD1,TRBV5-1,CASSGTGGPYEQYF
TRBD1,TRBV5-1,CASSPSYRGEKLFF
.,TRBV4-2,CASSQERAYGYTF
.,TRBV20-1,CSAPRDGIAKNIQYF
.,TRBV6-2/TRBV6-3,CASWGGTREQYF
TRBD1,TRBV6-1,CATQRDRGNNEQFF
TRBD2,TRBV20-1,CSAPKGGTSGGNEQFF
TRBD1,TRBV6-2/TRBV6-3,CASSRHRDRPLSGNEQFF
.,TRBV2,CASSPEDSGANVLTF
.,TRBV12-3/TRBV12-4,CATGRGGSNEKLFF
TRBD1,TRBV20-1,CSASQGANQPQHF
.,TRBV29-1,CSVVQGLYEQYF
TRBD1,TRBV29-1,CSVARGLNTGELFF
.,TRBV20-1,CSARQRRGNIQYF
.,TRBV29-1,CSVVGRAADTQYF
.,TRBV11-2,CAGSLTDNEQFF
.,TRBV15,CATSRDQSVGQETQYF
.,TRBV20-1,CSARVPKTSYEQFF
.,TRBV9,CASSARPLASDTQYF
TRBD2,TRBV4-2,CASSQVQREGADNEQFF
.,TRBV10-3,CAIGRGVDYGYTF
.,TRBV5-6,CASSPGPGYGYTF
.,TRBV6-6,CASSYSEVGASEAFF
TRBD2,TRBV20-1,CSVRLSGGGDTQYF
TRBD2,TRBV4-1,CASSQVGGGSSYNEQFF
TRBD1,TRBV15,CATSVGQGATEAFF
TRBD2,TRBV12-3/TRBV12-4,CASSWGLVYPSDTQYF
.,TRBV7-2,CASSGGWTATLAKNIQYF
.,TRBV30,CAWSVQGTSGANVLTF
.,TRBV2,CASSEQNTQYF
.,TRBV29-1,CSVVGPQGNQETRYF
TRBD1,TRBV7-9,CASSPPGTGPLYEQYF
TRBD1,TRBV20-1,CSARGQGAKNIQYF
.,TRBV4-3,CASSQGDREGDTQYF
.,TRBV5-1,CASSPQPSEDIQYF
TRBD2,TRBV6-4,CASSGTSGADTQYF
TRBD2,TRBV7-2,CASRPTSGRAGETQYF
TRBD1,TRBV10-3,CAISARTGGSYYGYTF
.,TRBV4-3,CASSQDATTSGNTIYF
.,TRBV6-1,CASRDDGSSYEQYF
.,TRBV29-1,CSLWQETQYF
.,TRBV6-1,CASSEAGETQYF
TRBD2,TRBV7-2,CASSRGLAEYEQYF
.,TRBV6-5,CASSYAGGHNEQFF
.,TRBV6-6,CASSYSDGELFF
.,TRBV12-3/TRBV12-4,CATSIRAVEQYF
TRBD1,TRBV29-1,CSAGDRGHGYTF
.,TRBV12-3/TRBV12-4,CASSLGGGTGELFF
.,TRBV20-1,CSASVQGGGNQPQHF
.,TRBV20-1,CSARDYRGHNEQFF
.,TRBV28,CASSLIGPYGYTF